This T cell receptor beta chain was profiled in a study of blood T cell repertoires in COVID-19. Study information: PBMCs, B-cell-depleted T cells, or T cells provided the cDNA or gDNA that made up the material.

Generated by immunoSEQ multiplex PCR, the TCRdb table keeps only in-frame clones and is missing some. The table records a few hundred thousand clones, roughly 89% of them present only once. This CDR3 comprises 15 residues. Between the trimmed V and J ends, which lost 4 bases and 0 bases, there was a span of 10 bases. Per the germline V gene, CDR1 is MGHRA and CDR2 is YSYEKL. This TCR was sampled from a woman in her 30s who had recovered from COVID-19. The material sequenced was PBMCs or T cells enriched from blood (not recorded which). The J gene is TRBJ2-1, the V gene TRBV4-1; possibly TRBD1 for D (6 bases). CDR3: CASSPVDSSYNEQFF. The CDR3 DNA follows: TGCGCCAGCAGCCCGGTGGACAGCTCCTACAATGAGCAGTTCTTC.